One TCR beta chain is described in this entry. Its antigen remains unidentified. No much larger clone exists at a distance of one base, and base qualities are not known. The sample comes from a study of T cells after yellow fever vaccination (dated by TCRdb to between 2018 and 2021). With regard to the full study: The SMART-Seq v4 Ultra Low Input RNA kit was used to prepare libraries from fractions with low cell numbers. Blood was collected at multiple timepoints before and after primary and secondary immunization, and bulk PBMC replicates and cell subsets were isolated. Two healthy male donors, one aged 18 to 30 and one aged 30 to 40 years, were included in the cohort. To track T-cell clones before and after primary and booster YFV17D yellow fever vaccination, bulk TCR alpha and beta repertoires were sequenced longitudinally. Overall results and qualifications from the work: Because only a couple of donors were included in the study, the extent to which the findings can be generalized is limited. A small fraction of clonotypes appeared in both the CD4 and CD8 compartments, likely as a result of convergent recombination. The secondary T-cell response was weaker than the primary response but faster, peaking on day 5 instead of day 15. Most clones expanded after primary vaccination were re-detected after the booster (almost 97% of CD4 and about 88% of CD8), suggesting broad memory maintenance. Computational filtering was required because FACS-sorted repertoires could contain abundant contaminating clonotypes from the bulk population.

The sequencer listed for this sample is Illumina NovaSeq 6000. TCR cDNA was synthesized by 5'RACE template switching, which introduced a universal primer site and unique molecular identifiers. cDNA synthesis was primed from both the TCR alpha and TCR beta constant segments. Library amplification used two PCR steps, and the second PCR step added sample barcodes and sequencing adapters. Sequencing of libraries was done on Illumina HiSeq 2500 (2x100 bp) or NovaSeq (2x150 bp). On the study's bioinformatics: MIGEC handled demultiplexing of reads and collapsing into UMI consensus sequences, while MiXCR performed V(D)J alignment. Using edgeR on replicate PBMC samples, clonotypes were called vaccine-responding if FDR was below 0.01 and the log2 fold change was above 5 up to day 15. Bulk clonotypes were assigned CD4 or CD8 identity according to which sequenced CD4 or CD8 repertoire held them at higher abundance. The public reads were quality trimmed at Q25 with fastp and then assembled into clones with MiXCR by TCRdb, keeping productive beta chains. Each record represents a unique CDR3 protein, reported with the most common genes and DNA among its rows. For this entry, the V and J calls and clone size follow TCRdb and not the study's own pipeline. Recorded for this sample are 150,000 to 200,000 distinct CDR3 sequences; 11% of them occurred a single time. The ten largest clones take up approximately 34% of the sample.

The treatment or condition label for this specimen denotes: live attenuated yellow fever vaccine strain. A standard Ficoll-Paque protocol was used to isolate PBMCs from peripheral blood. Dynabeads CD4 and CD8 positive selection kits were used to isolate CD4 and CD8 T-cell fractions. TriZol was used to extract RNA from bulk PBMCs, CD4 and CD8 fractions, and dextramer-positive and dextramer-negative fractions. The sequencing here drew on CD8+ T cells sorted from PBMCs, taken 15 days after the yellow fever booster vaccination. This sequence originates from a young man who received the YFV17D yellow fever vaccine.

The DNA reads as follows: TGTGCCAGCAGCTCGTCCGGGGGGGTGGAGACCCAGTACTTC. Protein translation: CASSSSGGVETQYF. The chain links TRBV7-2 with TRBJ2-5, with 8 bases in between that match TRBD2. The CDR3 covers 14 residues, taking in both the cysteine and the phenylalanine. The kept DNA is CDR3 alone, 42 bases in frame from the first base. CDR1 and CDR2 are read off the germline V gene as SGHTA and FQGNSA. The V end gives up 4 bases and the J end 5 bases, leaving 6 bases in the junction not matched to a gene.